This TCR beta chain came from a study of T cell responses to AZD1222 COVID-19 vaccine (dated by TCRdb to the early 2020s). Regarding the research as a whole: A total of approximately 240 trial participants underwent TCR sequencing, of whom more than 200 had received two doses of AZD1222 and about 25 had received two doses of the MenACWY control vaccine. Trial participants were enrolled into age subgroups of 18-55, 56-69 and 70-plus years, which contained approximately 150, 28 and 58 TCR-sequenced participants, respectively. Overall study outcomes, separate from this receptor: In the small 56-69-year group, the increase in depth fell short of significance, most likely because of low power. Conclusions about previously exposed vaccinees were limited because only six AZD1222 recipients were SARS-CoV-2 seropositive at baseline. Most participants were white British and females outnumbered males, and the authors suggested that clonal diversity may have been underestimated. After two AZD1222 doses, spike-specific TCR breadth and depth were significantly higher than at day 0 and than in MenACWY recipients. CD4 TCRs associated with the vaccine covered the entire spike protein, and the dominant responses were in regions 160-218 and 743-854. Because no day 14 peak-response samples were available, repertoires were characterized only after the peak T cell response. Reportedly, close to half of the unique spike-specific TCRs recognized epitopes lying outside the regions that are mutated in the B.1.351 and B.1.1.7 variants.

The CDR3 regions of human TCRbeta chains were analyzed by immunosequencing. In the original analysis: TCRs in the repertoires were compared against a reference library of SARS-CoV-2-specific TCRs that had been generated with the MIRA antigen-specificity platform. Breadth was defined as the fraction of unique TCRs that were SARS-CoV-2-associated. Depth was defined as the fraction of total T cells that were SARS-CoV-2-associated. Using the MIRA data, each spike-specific TCR was assigned both to the spike region to which the TCR was reactive and to a CD4 or CD8 class. Log10-transformed breadth and depth values were compared by one-way ANOVA with Sidak's multiple comparisons tests. In TCRdb, the immuneACCESS table is reduced to in-frame sequences with V and J assigned. These tables do not hold every clone; where another copy was compared, an unresolved V gene accounts for under half, and the others remain unexplained. V, J and clone size are those of that table, while D and trimming were read from the DNA. The sample table lists some 72,000 clones, roughly 94% of them with a count of one. The ten largest account for roughly 7% of the sample.

Comment on this clone: What this receptor recognizes is not known. No much larger clonotype is one base removed from it; base qualities were not supplied.

V is pruned by 3 bases and J by 4 bases, leaving 4 bases of the junction without a gene match. The CDR3 numbers 14 residues from cysteine through phenylalanine. Of all the DNA, just the CDR3 is kept, 42 bases in frame from base 1. CDR1 and CDR2 are read off the germline V gene as SGDLS and YYNGEE. Explained via the paper, the time point label denotes: baseline before first vaccination. Per the publication, the treatment or condition label means: meningococcal conjugate vaccine given as trial control. Vaccinee samples were obtained from the UK trials COV001 and COV002, which included a single-blind randomized controlled phase 2/3 trial of AZD1222 (ChAdOx1 nCoV-19) in healthy adults. For TCRbeta chain sequencing, PBMC samples were collected from trial participants at day 0 and at day 28 after the second dose.

This clonotype was obtained from an adult in good health. The sample here was peripheral blood, taken on day 0 of MenACWY control vaccination. This sequence uses TRBV9 and TRBJ2-7; TRBD2 matches 10 bases in the middle. The CDR3 sequence is CASSERGGEYEQYF. The nucleotide sequence reads as follows: TGTGCCAGCAGCGAGCGGGGGGGCGAGTACGAGCAGTACTTC.